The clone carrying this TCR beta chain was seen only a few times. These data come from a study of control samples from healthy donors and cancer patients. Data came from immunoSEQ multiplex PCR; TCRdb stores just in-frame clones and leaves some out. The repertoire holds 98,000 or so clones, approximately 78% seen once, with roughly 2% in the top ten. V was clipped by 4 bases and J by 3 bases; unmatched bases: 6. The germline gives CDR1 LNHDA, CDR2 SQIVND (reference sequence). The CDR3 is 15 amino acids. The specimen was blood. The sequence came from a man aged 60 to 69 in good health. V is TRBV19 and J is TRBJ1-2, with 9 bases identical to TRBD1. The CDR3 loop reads CASSSGQGLYYGYTF. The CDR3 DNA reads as TGTGCCAGTAGTAGTGGACAGGGGTTGTACTATGGCTACACCTTC.